The next 27 T cell receptor beta chains were all read from a single sample in a study of T cells after posttransplantation cyclophosphamide (dated by TCRdb to the mid-2010s). Library preparation was by the immunoSEQ multiplex PCR assay. Here the immuneACCESS table is served through TCRdb, limited to in-frame sequences with V and J called. Missing clones are a known gap in these copies; in checked studies unresolved V genes cover under half, and the rest lacks a known reason. The sample records some 66,000 clones, about 93% of which are singletons. The ten most abundant clones make up nearly 3% of the sample. The sequenced sample was PBMCs. Every receptor here comes from a woman aged 25 to 39 in good health and a related stem cell transplant donor.

The rearrangement uses TRBV5-1 and TRBJ2-5, with D possibly being TRBD1 (8 bases). Germline V lookup: CDR1 SGHRS, CDR2 YFSETQ. Trimming removed 5 bases from V and 5 bases from J, with 19 bases in between. CDR3 size: 15 residues. The CDR3, as DNA: TGCGCCAGCAGTACCTACAGGGGGGGTCAGGAGACCCAGTACTTC. Amino acid sequence: CASSTYRGGQETQYF.

The chain carries TRBV4-1 and TRBJ1-6; D call uncertain. This CDR3 spans 14 amino acids. Germline V gene sequence: CDR1 MGHRA, CDR2 YSYEKL. V was cut by 1 base and J by 5 bases, with 6 bases left in between. CDR3 DNA: TGCGCCAGCAGCCAAGGCCACGATAATTCACCCCTCCACTTT. Its translation is CASSQGHDNSPLHF.

The J gene is TRBJ2-3, the V gene TRBV10-3; 11 nucleotides line up with TRBD2. The germline CDR1 and CDR2 sequences are ENHRY and SYGVKD. The J segment lost 2 bases and the V segment lost 8 bases, leaving 15 bases of the junction unmatched. CDR3 length equals 18 residues. Written as DNA, the CDR3 is TGTGCCATCCAAGGGGCGCTAGCGGGGGGACCAATCACAGATACGCAGTATTTT. Translation gives CAIQGALAGGPITDTQYF.

The V and J genes are TRBV10-2 and TRBJ2-7; a weak D match, TRBD2 (6 bases). V was trimmed by 7 bases and J by 0 bases, leaving 16 bases between them. This CDR3 has 15 amino acids. Germline loops: CDR1 WSHSY, CDR2 SAAADI. The CDR3 coding sequence is TGCGCCAGCACCCCTGGCGCCGGGAGCTCCTACGAGCAGTACTTC. Its protein is CASTPGAGSSYEQYF.

This rearrangement joins TRBV7-9 to TRBJ1-1; 9 bases match TRBD1. The CDR3 covers 13 residues. From germline, CDR1 is SEHNR and CDR2 FQNEAQ (reference sequence). Trimming took 5 bases from V and 4 from J; bases not matched to a gene: 2. The CDR3 sequence is CASSPGQGTEAFF. In nucleotides, the CDR3 is TGTGCCAGCAGCCCGGGACAGGGCACTGAAGCTTTCTTT. The full variable domain, its missing parts supplied by reference TRBV7-9 and TRBJ1-1, is DTGVSQNPRHKITKRGQNVTFRCDPISEHNRLYWYRQTLGQGPEFLTYFQNEAQLEKSRLLSDRFSAERPKGSFSTLEIQRTEQGDSAMYLCASSPGQGTEAFFGQGTRLTVV.

The chain recombines TRBV5-6 with TRBJ1-2, with D tentatively TRBD1 (6 bases). The CDR3 is made up of 13 amino acids. CDR1 is SGHDT, CDR2 YYEEEE, per germline. V was shortened by 4 bases and J by 4 bases, with 11 bases between the two germline ends. The CDR3 loop is CASSPGRGYGYTF. The CDR3 DNA reads TGTGCCAGCAGCCCGGGCAGGGGCTATGGCTACACCTTC.

V usage is TRBV18 and J usage is TRBJ1-2; D may be TRBD1 (5 bases). This CDR3 has 16 residues. Germline lookup yields CDR1 KGHSH and CDR2 LQKENI. Trimming shortened V by 2 bases and J by 8 bases, and 21 bases separated the two germline ends. For the CDR3, the DNA is TGTGCCAGCTCACCAACTGGGACGGCCTCGACCGGCGGCTACACCTTC. Encoded protein: CASSPTGTASTGGYTF.

The chain combines TRBV7-8 with TRBJ1-1; TRBD1 might be the D (5 bases). The CDR3 runs to 16 residues. V gave up 5 bases and J gave up 4 bases, with 20 bases separating them. Germline values: CDR1 SGHVS, CDR2 FQNEAQ. The CDR3 sequence is CASSPTGGARVTEAFF. DNA of the CDR3: TGTGCCAGCAGCCCAACGGGCGGGGCCAGAGTCACTGAAGCTTTCTTT.

The genes are TRBV11-2 and TRBJ2-7; weak D call: TRBD1 (6 bases). V lost 5 bases to trimming and J lost 2 bases, with 16 bases between them. The CDR3 has 15 amino acids. Germline V lookup: CDR1 SGHAT, CDR2 FQNNGV. As DNA, the CDR3 is TGTGCCAGCAGCAAAACAGGGCAGGCTGCCTACGAGCAGTACTTC. This encodes CASSKTGQAAYEQYF. Full variable domain (missing parts from reference TRBV11-2 and TRBJ2-7): EAGVAQSPRYKIIEKRQSVAFWCNPISGHATLYWYQQILGQGPKLLIQFQNNGVVDDSQLPKDRFSAERLKGVDSTLKIQPAKLEDSAVYLCASSKTGQAAYEQYFGPGTRLTVT.

The J gene is TRBJ1-5, the V gene TRBV4-1; the match to TRBD1 covers 7 bases. Germline lookup yields CDR1 MGHRA and CDR2 YSYEKL. Germline trimming cut 1 base from V and 4 bases from J; bases unmatched to any gene: 1. There are 14 residues in the CDR3. This chain's CDR3 is CASSQVTGNQPQHF. The CDR3 DNA is TGCGCCAGCAGCCAAGTGACAGGGAATCAGCCCCAGCATTTT.

This clone came up once. In nucleotides, the CDR3 is TGTGCCAGTAGAAAGAGCTCCTATAATTCACCCCTCCACTTT. Amino acid sequence: CASRKSSYNSPLHF. The chain employs TRBV19 and TRBJ1-6; the D is unclear. The V end lost 6 bases, the J end lost 0 bases, and 6 bases lay between the germline ends. Per germline, CDR1 LNHDA and CDR2 SQIVND (reference sequence). The CDR3 sequence is 14 residues long. Using reference TRBV19 and TRBJ1-6 for the parts outside the CDR3, the full variable domain is DGGITQSPKYLFRKEGQNVTLSCEQNLNHDAMYWYRQDPGQGLRLIYYSQIVNDFQKGDIAEGYSVSREKKESFPLTVTSAQKNPTAFYLCASRKSSYNSPLHFGNGTRLTVT.

The rearrangement joins TRBV4-3 to TRBJ2-3; 16 bases fit TRBD2. CDR3 length equals 18 residues. Germline CDR1 LGHNA, CDR2 YSLEER. J was trimmed by 5 bases and V by 4 bases; bases with no gene match: 9. The chain's CDR3 is CASSRKGTSGGVGDTQYF. The CDR3 nucleotides are TGCGCCAGCAGCCGCAAGGGGACTAGCGGGGGGGTGGGAGATACGCAGTATTTT.

V usage is TRBV7-8 and J usage is TRBJ2-7, with D possibly TRBD2 on 6 matching bases. Trimming stripped 2 bases from V and 5 bases from J, with 19 bases between. The CDR3 contains 16 residues. Germline loops: CDR1 SGHVS, CDR2 FQNEAQ. CDR3 nucleotides: TGTGCCAGCAGCTTATCGGCCGGGGGAGATGGTGACGAGCAGTACTTC. This gives the protein CASSLSAGGDGDEQYF.

This rearrangement joins TRBV20-1 to TRBJ1-1; weak D call: TRBD1 (6 bases). Trimming left V 8 bases short and J 4 bases short, with 11 bases between. This CDR3 is built from 11 residues. Germline values: CDR1 DFQATT, CDR2 SNEGSKA (reference sequence). CDR3 amino acids: CSPEGGTEAFF. CDR3 coding DNA: TGCAGTCCCGAGGGGGGCACTGAAGCTTTCTTT.

In its sample, this clone was seen once. The chain is built from TRBV13 and TRBJ2-1; possible D gene TRBD2, 6 bases. V was cut by 1 base and J by 8 bases, with 18 bases left in between. This CDR3 region has 16 residues. In germline, CDR1 is PRHDT, CDR2 FYEKMQ (reference sequence). The CDR3 region has the DNA TGTGCCAGCAGCTTAGTCTCGGACGGCGGGGTGTATGAGCAGTTCTTC. Translated: CASSLVSDGGVYEQFF.

The rearrangement joins TRBV18 to TRBJ2-2; D unclear. V was shortened by 3 bases and J by 7 bases, with 9 bases between the two germline ends. There are 13 residues in the CDR3. Germline CDR1 KGHSH, CDR2 LQKENI. The CDR3: CASSPRDRGELFF. The DNA of the CDR3 is TGTGCCAGCTCACCTCGAGACCGCGGGGAGCTGTTTTTT.

This chain uses TRBV6-1 with TRBJ2-3; D is tentatively TRBD1 or TRBD2 (6 bases each). The ends were cut back, 2 bases at V and 0 bases at J, with 15 bases in the middle. The germline gives CDR1 MNHNS, CDR2 SASEGT. There are 17 residues in the CDR3. The CDR3 spells CASSEHPQGTSTDTQYF. The CDR3 bases are TGTGCCAGCAGTGAACACCCCCAGGGGACTAGCACAGATACGCAGTATTTT.

This chain connects TRBV7-4 to TRBJ1-5, with 7 bases matching TRBD1. Germline CDR1 reads SGHVT; CDR2 reads SQSDAQ. J lost 3 bases, V lost 5 bases, and 4 bases had no gene match. The CDR3 has 14 residues. CDR3 bases: TGTGCCAGCAGCCCCGGACAGGTCAATCAGCCCCAGCATTTT. As protein: CASSPGQVNQPQHF.

The chain links TRBV7-9 to TRBJ1-2, with D uncertain. The length of the CDR3 is 14 residues. The V and J ends lost 7 bases and 4 bases respectively, with 16 bases between them. From germline, CDR1 is SEHNR and CDR2 FQNEAQ (reference sequence). The CDR3 nucleotides are TGTGCCAGCACCGCCCTTTGGGTTCTCTATGGCTACACCTTC. Amino acids: CASTALWVLYGYTF.

The chain is built from TRBV6-6 and TRBJ2-3; 8 bases are a match to TRBD1. Germline lookup yields CDR1 MNHNY and CDR2 SVGAGI (reference sequence). The CDR3 length is 15 residues. J gave up 4 bases and V 7 bases, and 10 bases lay outside the gene matches. CDR3 loop: CASKQYRGTADTQYF. The CDR3 nucleotides read TGTGCCAGCAAACAATACAGGGGGACAGCAGATACGCAGTATTTT.

CDR3 region: CASSYSRDQETQYF. CDR3 bases: TGTGCCAGCAGTTACTCGAGAGACCAAGAGACCCAGTACTTC. The J gene is TRBJ2-5, the V gene TRBV6-5, with D uncertain. From germline, CDR1 is MNHEY and CDR2 SVGAGI. The ends were cut back, 0 bases at V and 0 bases at J, with 5 bases in the middle. The CDR3 sequence is 14 residues long.

V usage is TRBV6-1 and J usage is TRBJ1-1; D is unclear. The CDR3 has 15 amino acids. V lost 1 base and J 1 base, leaving 10 bases between the germline ends. CDR1 MNHNS and CDR2 SASEGT come from the germline V gene. The DNA for the CDR3 is TGTGCCAGCAGTGAAGTAGGATGGCGGAACACTGAAGCTTTCTTT. It translates to CASSEVGWRNTEAFF.

The chain joins TRBV2 to TRBJ1-6, with D maybe TRBD1 (6 bases). Germline lookup yields CDR1 SNHLY and CDR2 FYNNEI. This CDR3 has 14 amino acids. With 4 bases removed from V and 8 bases from J, the gap between germline ends came to 12 bases. The CDR3 is CASSATGVYSPLHF. Written as DNA, the CDR3 is TGTGCCAGCAGTGCGACAGGAGTTTATTCACCCCTCCACTTT.

The chain joins TRBV5-1 to TRBJ2-5, with 9 bases aligning to TRBD2. The V and J ends lost 1 base and 2 bases, in that order; junction bases with no gene match: 6. Germline V gives CDR1 SGHRS, CDR2 YFSETQ. CDR3 length: 16 residues. CDR3 in DNA: TGCGCCAGCAGCTTGTCGGCGGGGGGGCGACAAGAGACCCAGTACTTC. Its translation is CASSLSAGGRQETQYF.

This clone was recorded once. This chain uses TRBV28 with TRBJ2-1; a possible D gene is TRBD2 (5 bases). V shed 7 bases and J shed 9 bases, with 10 bases lying between them. CDR1 MDHEN and CDR2 SYDVKM come from the germline V gene. The length of the CDR3 is 11 residues. Here the CDR3 DNA reads TGTGCCAGCACAAAAGGAGGTGAGCAGTTCTTC. Translated, it gives CASTKGGEQFF.

In this sample, this clone turned up a few times. The chain carries TRBV28 and TRBJ2-3; tentatively, D is TRBD2 (6 bases). CDR3 length: 16 amino acids. V lost 4 bases and J 5 bases, leaving 19 bases between the germline ends. Germline V gives CDR1 MDHEN, CDR2 SYDVKM. The DNA of the CDR3 is TGTGCCAGCAGTTCAAATAAATGGGGGGTGGGAGATACGCAGTATTTT. Translation gives CASSSNKWGVGDTQYF.

This chain connects TRBV5-1 to TRBJ2-7; D not certain. CDR3 length: 13 amino acids. The V and J ends lost 7 bases and 4 bases respectively, with 15 bases between them. The germline CDR1 and CDR2 sequences are SGHRS and YFSETQ. CDR3 sequence reads: CASHGIQEYEQYF. DNA of the CDR3: TGCGCCAGCCACGGAATTCAGGAGTACGAGCAGTACTTC.